The 30 T cell receptor beta chains listed next were all sequenced from one sample in a study of blood T cell repertoires in COVID-19. Produced via immunoSEQ multiplex PCR; TCRdb's table is partial and in-frame only. There are approximately 190,000 clones in the sample; approximately 90% occur only once, and 0.45% to 0.65% lies in the top ten. The sequenced sample consisted of peripheral blood. The receptors shown here come from a man aged 50 or older with acute or convalescent COVID-19.

The CDR3 region has the DNA TGCGCCAGCAGCACGAACGGACAATACAATGAGCAGTTCTTC. It encodes CASSTNGQYNEQFF. This chain joins TRBV5-1 and TRBJ2-1; possible D gene TRBD1, 5 bases. V was trimmed by 4 bases and J by 4 bases, leaving 12 bases between them. Germline-derived CDR1 and CDR2 are SGHRS and YFSETQ. CDR3 length equals 14 residues. The complete variable domain, with remaining parts taken from reference TRBV5-1 and TRBJ2-1, reads KAGVTQTPRYLIKTRGQQVTLSCSPISGHRSVSWYQQTPGQGLQFLFEYFSETQRNKGNFPGRFSGRQFSNSRSEMNVSTLELGDSALYLCASSTNGQYNEQFFGPGTRLTVL.

This sequence joins TRBV28 and TRBJ1-2; D may be TRBD1 (5 bases). This CDR3 comprises 15 residues. V was shortened by 6 bases and J by 8 bases, with 22 bases between the two germline ends. The germline gives CDR1 MDHEN, CDR2 SYDVKM. This CDR3 is CASSSAGTGGRGYTF. DNA of the CDR3: TGTGCCAGCAGCTCTGCCGGGACGGGGGGGAGAGGCTACACCTTC.

This rearrangement joins TRBV7-2 to TRBJ2-2; no clear D. The ends were cut back, 5 bases at V and 4 bases at J, with 14 bases in the middle. The CDR3 consists of 15 residues. Germline V gene lookup returns CDR1 SGHTA and CDR2 FQGNSA. CDR3 nucleotide sequence: TGTGCCAGCAGCCCCCGCGCGGCAGCCACCGGGGAGCTGTTTTTT. This translates into CASSPRAAATGELFF. Supplemented by reference TRBV7-2 and TRBJ2-2, the full variable domain reads GAGVSQSPSNKVTEKGKDVELRCDPISGHTALYWYRQSLGQGLEFLIYFQGNSAPDKSGLPSDRFSAERTGGSVSTLTIQRTQQEDSAVYLCASSPRAAATGELFFGEGSRLTVL.

The chain employs TRBV7-2 and TRBJ2-7; the match to TRBD2 covers 13 bases. Trimming at V came to 5 bases and at J to 7 bases, leaving 8 bases not matched to a gene. The CDR3 has 15 amino acids. Germline lookup yields CDR1 SGHTA and CDR2 FQGNSA. CDR3 protein: CASSLGLAGTGEQYV. CDR3 nucleotide sequence: TGTGCCAGCAGCCTGGGACTAGCGGGGACGGGGGAGCAGTACGTC.

This clone was counted a single time. The V gene is TRBV4-1, the J gene TRBJ2-5, with TRBD1 identical over 8 bases. The J segment lost 0 bases and the V segment lost 2 bases, leaving 2 bases of the junction unmatched. CDR3 length: 15 residues. The germline gives CDR1 MGHRA, CDR2 YSYEKL. The CDR3 sequence: CASSQTGGDQETQYF. The CDR3 DNA follows: TGCGCCAGCAGCCAAACAGGGGGAGACCAAGAGACCCAGTACTTC.

The genes are TRBV11-2 and TRBJ2-3; 9 bases agree with TRBD2. Trimming removed 7 bases from V and 0 bases from J; junction bases left unmatched: 8. CDR3 length equals 16 residues. CDR1 SGHAT and CDR2 FQNNGV come from the germline V gene. The CDR3 spells CASTPLAGGSTDTQYF. CDR3 sequence (DNA): TGTGCCAGCACCCCACTTGCGGGGGGGAGCACAGATACGCAGTATTTT.

The chain recombines TRBV5-5 with TRBJ2-7; the D gene is possibly TRBD1 (6 bases). V was cut by 1 base and J by 3 bases, with 11 bases left in between. The germline CDR1 and CDR2 sequences are SGHKS and YYEKEE (reference sequence). CDR3 size: 14 residues. CDR3 DNA sequence: TGTGCCAGCAGCTTGCAGGGGAACTTCTACGAGCAGTACTTC. It translates to CASSLQGNFYEQYF.

The chain has TRBV19 and TRBJ2-7, with D possibly being TRBD1 (5 bases). The CDR3 has 16 amino acids. The V and J ends lost 5 bases and 0 bases respectively, with 17 bases between them. The germline gives CDR1 LNHDA, CDR2 SQIVND (reference sequence). The CDR3 protein is CASSPTLTVSSYEQYF. The CDR3 coding sequence is TGTGCCAGTAGTCCCACCTTGACAGTGAGCTCCTACGAGCAGTACTTC.

A single count supports this clone. CDR3 sequence reads: CASSKRPERTYEQYF. The CDR3 nucleotides read TGTGCCAGCAGCAAAAGGCCAGAGAGGACCTACGAGCAGTACTTC. V usage is TRBV21-1 and J usage is TRBJ2-7; TRBD2 is the table's D call and was not checked against the DNA. TRBV21-1 is a recognized pseudogene. The CDR3 consists of 15 residues.

The rearrangement uses TRBV11-2 and TRBJ2-1; tentative D call: TRBD2 (6 bases). The CDR3 loop spans 15 amino acids. Germline V gene sequence: CDR1 SGHAT, CDR2 FQNNGV. V was trimmed by 6 bases and J by 4 bases, leaving 16 bases between them. CDR3 in DNA: TGTGCCAGCAGTTCGGGGGAGATTTCTTACAATGAGCAGTTCTTC. Its translation: CASSSGEISYNEQFF.

V usage is TRBV4-3 and J usage is TRBJ1-3; D may be TRBD1 (6 bases). The CDR3 covers 17 residues. The V and J ends lost 1 base and 2 bases respectively, with 15 bases between them. CDR1 and CDR2 from the germline V gene are LGHNA and YSLEER. CDR3 sequence reads: CASSQAYLQGPGNTIYF. As DNA, the CDR3 is TGCGCCAGCAGCCAAGCTTACTTACAGGGTCCTGGAAACACCATATATTTT.

CDR3 sequence reads: CSVGTASWGYTF. As DNA, the CDR3 is TGCAGCGTTGGCACAGCCTCTTGGGGCTACACCTTC. The chain employs TRBV29-1 and TRBJ1-2; D not resolved. The CDR3 runs to 12 residues. The V and J ends lost 4 bases and 8 bases respectively, with 14 bases between them. Germline assignment: CDR1 SQVTM and CDR2 ANQGSEA.

V usage is TRBV18 and J usage is TRBJ2-5; possible D gene TRBD2, 6 bases. Per the germline V gene, CDR1 is KGHSH and CDR2 is LQKENI. The V end lost 1 base, the J end lost 5 bases, and 11 bases lay between the germline ends. This CDR3 region has 14 residues. In nucleotides, the CDR3 is TGTGCCAGCTCACCACAGGGACTGGGGGAGACCCAGTACTTC. Translating it yields CASSPQGLGETQYF.

As for this clone: One end of the junction fails to match germline, which may point to a read error. V gene TRBV10-3 combines with J gene TRBJ2-1, with 10 bases identical to TRBD2. The CDR3 is made up of 18 amino acids. Germline lookup yields CDR1 ENHRY and CDR2 SYGVKD. CDR3 sequence: CAISGAPGASGRRGRLIF. The CDR3, as DNA: TGTGCCATCAGTGGGGCCCCCGGGGCTAGCGGGAGAAGGGGCCGTTTGATCTTC.

The rearrangement uses TRBV6-4 and TRBJ1-1; 7 bases agree with TRBD1. Germline V gene data show CDR1 as MRHNA and CDR2 as SNTAGT. The CDR3 runs to 14 residues. V was clipped by 0 bases and J by 4 bases; unmatched bases: 2. CDR3 residues: CASSDSNRGTEAFF. As DNA, the CDR3 is TGTGCCAGCAGTGACTCAAACAGGGGCACTGAAGCTTTCTTT.

This chain connects TRBV5-1 to TRBJ1-1, with 10 positions matching TRBD1. The CDR3 contains 11 residues. Germline-derived CDR1 and CDR2 are SGHRS and YFSETQ. Unmatched junction bases numbered 2, after V lost 3 bases and J lost 12 bases. CDR3: CASSSDRGSFF. DNA of the CDR3: TGCGCCAGCAGCTCGGACAGGGGGTCTTTCTTT.

This clone was found once. The chain recombines TRBV20-1 with TRBJ1-1; D gene uncertain. V shed 7 bases and J shed 6 bases, with 6 bases lying between them. The CDR3 contains 9 residues. Germline V gene lookup returns CDR1 DFQATT and CDR2 SNEGSKA (reference sequence). For the CDR3, the DNA is TGCAGTGTTCGGGCTGAAGCTTTCTTT. It encodes CSVRAEAFF.

The chain uses TRBV28 and TRBJ1-1, with 9 nucleotides matching TRBD1. Per germline, CDR1 MDHEN and CDR2 SYDVKM. The CDR3 covers 12 residues. V shed 3 bases and J 10 bases; nucleotides not matched to a gene: 3. CDR3 residues: CASSLGQGPAFF. As DNA, the CDR3 is TGTGCCAGCAGTTTGGGACAGGGTCCAGCTTTCTTT.

The CDR3 loop is CASSSGGIISYNEQFF. The CDR3, as DNA: TGTGCCAGCAGTTCTGGGGGGATAATATCCTACAATGAGCAGTTCTTC. V and J are TRBV5-4 and TRBJ2-1; perhaps TRBD2 as D (6 bases). The CDR3 extends over 16 amino acids. Germline loops: CDR1 SGHNT, CDR2 YYREEE (reference sequence). With 5 bases removed from V and 1 base from J, the gap between germline ends came to 16 bases.

The J gene is TRBJ2-1, the V gene TRBV6-1; D perhaps matches TRBD1 (6 bases). The CDR3 sequence is 14 residues long. V shed 1 base and J shed 6 bases, with 10 bases lying between them. Germline values: CDR1 MNHNS, CDR2 SASEGT. CDR3 coding DNA: TGTGCCAGCAGTGAAGAACAGGGTCGCAATGAGCAGTTCTTC. It is translated as CASSEEQGRNEQFF.

The genes are TRBV19 and TRBJ1-1, with D unresolved. V was clipped by 3 bases and J by 1 base, with 18 bases between them. Germline V CDR1 and CDR2: LNHDA, SQIVND (reference sequence). The CDR3 length is 17 residues. As DNA, the CDR3 is TGTGCCAGTAGTATCTGGGCAGCAAATCCCTCGAACACTGAAGCTTTCTTT. As protein: CASSIWAANPSNTEAFF.

This clone was observed a single time. The CDR3 DNA reads as TGTGCCAGCAGCCACGGTTCCTACGAGCAGTACGTC. It specifies CASSHGSYEQYV. The chain uses TRBV6-2 or TRBV6-3 and TRBJ2-7; D gene unclear. This CDR3 region has 12 residues. V shed 6 bases and J shed 1 base, with 7 bases lying between them. From germline, CDR1 is MNHEY and CDR2 SVGEGT.

The J gene is TRBJ2-1, the V gene TRBV28; D gene ambiguous. Trimming took 5 bases from V and 2 from J, leaving 4 bases between them. This CDR3 region has 12 residues. The germline V gene encodes CDR1 MDHEN and CDR2 SYDVKM. The CDR3 sequence is CASSQTYNEQFF. CDR3 in DNA: TGTGCCAGCAGTCAAACCTACAATGAGCAGTTCTTC.

This chain connects TRBV28 to TRBJ1-2; D is possibly TRBD1 (5 bases). The CDR3 has 16 amino acids. Germline CDR1 reads MDHEN; CDR2 reads SYDVKM. V was pared by 2 bases and J by 5 bases, with 18 bases between. As DNA, the CDR3 is TGTGCCAGCAGTTTACCCGCGGGGCCGGGGCAGTATGGCTACACCTTC. Protein sequence: CASSLPAGPGQYGYTF.

The CDR3 is CASSLRDSKREQYV. In DNA form, the CDR3 reads TGTGCCAGCAGCCTCCGGGACAGCAAGAGGGAGCAGTACGTC. The V call is TRBV11-2, the J call TRBJ2-7; the match to TRBD1 covers 7 bases. With V trimmed by 5 bases and J by 7 bases, 11 bases remained unmatched. CDR1 and CDR2 (germline): SGHAT, FQNNGV. This CDR3 is built from 14 residues.

The V call is TRBV11-3, the J call TRBJ2-1; 9 bases are a match to TRBD1. After removal of 5 bases from V and 9 bases from J, the junction contained 5 bases not matched to a gene. The CDR3 consists of 13 residues. Germline CDR1 reads SGHNT; CDR2 reads YENEEA. CDR3 in DNA: TGTGCCAGCAGCCGGGACAGGGTATCTGAGCAGTTCTTC. It codes for CASSRDRVSEQFF.

The CDR3 reads CASSLGQYTEAFF. In DNA, the CDR3 is TGTGCCAGCAGCTTAGGTCAGTACACTGAAGCTTTCTTT. The genes are TRBV7-2 and TRBJ1-1; no definite D call. The V and J ends lost 1 base and 3 bases respectively, with 6 bases between them. This CDR3 is 13 amino acids long. The germline V gene has CDR1 SGHTA and CDR2 FQGNSA.

The count of this clone is one. The chain is built from TRBV6-5 and TRBJ1-1, with 7 bases matching TRBD1. The CDR3 consists of 15 residues. V trimming: 6 bases; J trimming: 0 bases; junction bases outside the gene matches: 7. Germline CDR1 reads MNHEY; CDR2 reads SVGAGI. The CDR3 loop is CASRRGQSMNTEAFF. CDR3 nucleotides: TGTGCCAGCAGGAGGGGACAGAGCATGAACACTGAAGCTTTCTTT.

The V gene is TRBV6-6, the J gene TRBJ1-1; 7 nucleotides align to TRBD1. The CDR3 is 16 amino acids. Germline CDR1 and CDR2: MNHNY and SVGAGI (reference sequence). J lost 0 bases, V lost 6 bases, and 10 bases had no gene match. The CDR3 DNA reads TGTGCCAGCAGCCCGAGGGGGCCCAGGGTGAACACTGAAGCTTTCTTT. Translated: CASSPRGPRVNTEAFF.

The chain recombines TRBV3-1 (or the pseudogene TRBV3-2) with TRBJ1-1, with D possibly being TRBD1 (6 bases). V gave up 0 bases and J gave up 3 bases, with 11 bases separating them. In germline, CDR1 is LGHDT, CDR2 YNNKEL (reference sequence). The CDR3 runs to 15 residues. In DNA form, the CDR3 reads TGTGCCAGCAGCCAAGATCTGTCAGGGGACACTGAAGCTTTCTTT. Translation: CASSQDLSGDTEAFF.